A selection of T cell receptor beta chains follows, all from one sample in a study of blood T cells in healthy people across ages. One entry per CDR3 protein, called by TCRdb with MiXCR from the 5' RACE reads. The sample records some 760,000 distinct CDR3 sequences, roughly 25% being singletons. The same data also went into a second study, on T cells of mothers and their children.

Sequenced input: blood. Receptor source: a boy aged 10-17 years in good health. CDR3s include the opening cysteine and the closing phenylalanine or tryptophan. Each record gives: CDR3 length, V gene, J gene, D gene, clone size, CDR3 DNA, CDR3 protein. D genes are given only for firm matches. A row's size may be missing; if present it is once, few, many or a size class.

17	TRBV3-1	TRBJ2-3	TRBD2	few	TGTGCCAGCAGCTTGGGACTAGCGGGCGCGTCCACAGATACGCAGTATTTT	CASSLGLAGASTDTQYF
13	TRBV5-1	TRBJ2-7	.	.	TGCGCCGGCAGCATACAAGACGGTTACGAGCAGTACTTC	CAGSIQDGYEQYF
13	TRBV12-3/TRBV12-4	TRBJ2-3	.	.	TGTGCCAGCACCCATGTGGGGGCAGATACGCAGTATTTT	CASTHVGADTQYF
13	TRBV18	TRBJ1-1	.	few	TGTGCCAGCTCCCCTCAGTCGAACACTGAAGCTTTCTTT	CASSPQSNTEAFF
15	TRBV20-1	TRBJ2-7	.	once	TGCAGTGCTATTCCCGCCCCGGCCCTGGAGGACGAGCAGTACTTC	CSAIPAPALEDEQYF
17	TRBV11-2	TRBJ2-5	TRBD1	.	TGTGCCAGCAGCCCTTTGTTTGGGACAGGGGGGCGAGAGACCCAGTACTTC	CASSPLFGTGGRETQYF
17	TRBV7-2	TRBJ2-7	.	.	TGTGCCAGCAGCTACCTGAGTGGGGGGACAACCAACCTCGAGCAGTACTTC	CASSYLSGGTTNLEQYF
17	TRBV7-6	TRBJ2-7	.	few	TGTGCCAGCAGCTTAGTCGGTGGGGAGATTGGGCCCTACGAGCAGTACTTC	CASSLVGGEIGPYEQYF
11	TRBV7-8	TRBJ1-1	.	.	TGTGCCAGCGGGGAATTCACTGAAGCTTTCTTT	CASGEFTEAFF
14	TRBV28	TRBJ2-1	TRBD1	.	TGTGCCAGCAGTTTGGGACAGATATCCGATGAGCAGTTCTTC	CASSLGQISDEQFF
15	TRBV3-1	TRBJ2-5	.	.	TGTGCCAGCAGCCAAGAAAACGCTCTCCGAGAGACCCAGTACTTC	CASSQENALRETQYF
15	TRBV6-5	TRBJ1-6	.	few	TGTGCCAGCAGTTATGATTGGGGTTATAATTCACCCCTCCACTTT	CASSYDWGYNSPLHF
15	TRBV20-1	TRBJ2-1	.	.	TGCAGGTACTCCCCGGGTGGGAACGGCTACAATGAGCAGTTCTTC	CRYSPGGNGYNEQFF
14	TRBV20-1	TRBJ2-7	.	.	TGCAGTGCTACGATGGGACTGCCATCCTACGAGCAGTACTTC	CSATMGLPSYEQYF
15	TRBV29-1	TRBJ2-5	.	few	TGCAGCGTTGAGGGCGAGCGCATGACCCAAGAGACCCAGTACTTC	CSVEGERMTQETQYF
15	TRBV28	TRBJ2-7	TRBD2	many	TGTGCCAGCAGTCCCGGGACTAGCGGCTCCTACGAGCAGTACTTC	CASSPGTSGSYEQYF
15	TRBV5-1	TRBJ2-7	.	.	TGCGCCAGCAGCTTGCGGCCTGATTTAGCACACGAGCAGTACTTC	CASSLRPDLAHEQYF
12	TRBV7-2	TRBJ2-7	.	few	TGTGCCAGCAGCTTCGTCGGGAGCGAGCAGTACTTC	CASSFVGSEQYF
15	TRBV7-2	TRBJ1-2	TRBD1	.	TGTGCCAGCAGCTTGAGGACAGGGGGCTTTGACGGCTACACCTTC	CASSLRTGGFDGYTF
13	TRBV4-2	TRBJ2-7	TRBD2	.	TGTGCCAGCAGCCCAAGGACTAGTTTCGAGCAGTACTTC	CASSPRTSFEQYF
9	TRBV19	TRBJ1-1	.	.	TGTGCCACCTCAGATGAAGCTTTCTTT	CATSDEAFF
14	TRBV24-1	TRBJ2-2	TRBD1	.	TGTGCCACCAGTCCTTGGGACAGCCCCGGGGAGCTGTTTTTT	CATSPWDSPGELFF
16	TRBV13	TRBJ2-6	.	.	TGTGCCAGCAGCGGTTTTGCCCACTCTGGGGCCAACGTCCTGACTTTC	CASSGFAHSGANVLTF
16	TRBV4-1	TRBJ2-1	TRBD2	few	TGCGCCAGCAGCCATCCTCGGACTAGCGAAAGCAATGAGCAGTTCTTC	CASSHPRTSESNEQFF
17	TRBV6-5	TRBJ2-4	TRBD2	many	TGTGCCAGCAGTTACTCACTAGCGGGGGGGTCCAAAAACATTCAGTACTTC	CASSYSLAGGSKNIQYF
14	TRBV28	TRBJ2-7	TRBD1	many	TGTGCCAGCAGCCCCGGGACAGTAACCTACGAGCAGTACTTC	CASSPGTVTYEQYF
15	TRBV20-1	TRBJ2-7	.	.	TGCAGTGCCAGGGGGGAGGGGGGTCGGACCTACGAGCAGTACTTC	CSARGEGGRTYEQYF
15	TRBV4-1	TRBJ2-1	TRBD2	few	TGCGCCAGCAGCCAAGAGCCTGTCAGCGGGAGATCCCAGTTCTTC	CASSQEPVSGRSQFF
15	TRBV20-1	TRBJ2-1	TRBD2	.	TGCAGTGCTAACCCCCAAGCGGGAGTCTACAATGAGCAGTTCTTC	CSANPQAGVYNEQFF
13	TRBV6-5	TRBJ2-7	.	few	TGTGCCAGCAGTTACAATGTCGGGAACGAGCAGTACTTC	CASSYNVGNEQYF
14	TRBV20-1	TRBJ2-3	.	.	TGCAGTGCCCCGCTAGCGTGGAGCACAGATACGCAGTATTTT	CSAPLAWSTDTQYF